The 19 T cell receptor beta chains reported below all come from one sample, sequenced in a study of beta chain features in type 1 diabetes. Of the isolated RNA, all was reverse transcribed, and so the sequenced material was expressed TCRB transcripts. The table came from immunoSEQ multiplex PCR; TCRdb's copy has only in-frame clones and leaves some out. The table lists some 900,000 clones, 15% to 20% of them singletons. Sequenced: naive CD4+ T cells from blood. These receptor sequences come from a woman between 18 and 29 years old in good health.

This clone showed up just a few times. The chain links TRBV2 to TRBJ2-3; 12 bases are a match to TRBD2. Trimming took 5 bases from V and 6 from J; bases not matched to a gene: 6. The CDR3 has 15 residues. From germline, CDR1 is SNHLY and CDR2 FYNNEI. The CDR3 DNA reads TGTGCCAGCAGTTTACTAGCGGGAGGATCGGATACGCAGTATTTT. It translates to CASSLLAGGSDTQYF. Variable domain in full (rest from reference TRBV2 and TRBJ2-3): EPEVTQTPSHQVTQMGQEVILRCVPISNHLYFYWYRQILGQKVEFLVSFYNNEISEKSEIFDDQFSVERPDGSNFTLKIRSTKLEDSAMYFCASSLLAGGSDTQYFGPGTRLTVL.

A few counts support this clone. V usage is TRBV18 and J usage is TRBJ2-4; the D is unclear. The length of the CDR3 is 13 residues. The V end lost 5 bases, the J end lost 5 bases, and 10 bases lay between the germline ends. Germline-derived CDR1 and CDR2 are KGHSH and LQKENI. The CDR3 DNA reads TGTGCCAGCTCAGCGGACGGTCAAAACATTCAGTACTTC. Residues: CASSADGQNIQYF. The variable domain in full, with the rest retrieved from reference TRBV18 and TRBJ2-4, is NAGVMQNPRHLVRRRGQEARLRCSPMKGHSHVYWYRQLPEEGLKFMVYLQKENIIDESGMPKERFSAEFPKEGPSILRIQQVVRGDSAAYFCASSADGQNIQYFGAGTRLSVL.

The V call is TRBV6-1, the J call TRBJ1-1, with D unresolved. V gave up 3 bases and J gave up 5 bases, with 16 bases separating them. This CDR3 region has 15 residues. CDR1 MNHNS and CDR2 SASEGT come from the germline V gene. The CDR3 sequence is CASSELSRAGTEAFF. The CDR3 coding sequence is TGTGCCAGCAGTGAGCTCTCGCGGGCAGGTACTGAAGCTTTCTTT.

This clone was seen just once. V gene TRBV28 combines with J gene TRBJ2-6, with TRBD2 as a possible D gene (5 bases). V shed 1 base and J shed 2 bases, with 9 bases lying between them. This CDR3 has 16 residues. CDR1 MDHEN and CDR2 SYDVKM come from the germline V gene. The CDR3 DNA sequence: TGTGCCAGCAGTTTATATTCGGGAACTGGGGCCAACGTCCTGACTTTC. Its protein is CASSLYSGTGANVLTF.

This clone was found a few times. The sample carries other DNA sequences with the same CDR3. The chain is built from TRBV18 and TRBJ2-5; no firm D call. This CDR3 is built from 13 residues. V was pared by 3 bases and J by 4 bases, with 9 bases between. CDR1 is KGHSH, CDR2 LQKENI, per germline. Here the CDR3 DNA reads TGTGCCAGCTCACCTCCCGGCGCAGAGACCCAGTACTTC. As protein: CASSPPGAETQYF.

This clone was observed a handful of times. Other DNA variants within this sample encode the same CDR3. V is TRBV5-6 and J is TRBJ1-1, with D unclear. Trimming took off 2 bases at V and 8 bases at J, with 7 bases between the two ends. Germline CDR1 reads SGHDT; CDR2 reads YYEEEE. There are 11 residues in the CDR3. CDR3 sequence reads: CASSLESEAFF. The CDR3 DNA reads TGTGCCAGCAGCTTAGAATCCGAAGCTTTCTTT.

This clone has just a few counts. The CDR3 sequence is CAIKGGADPGNEQFF. The CDR3 nucleotides read TGTGCCATCAAGGGCGGGGCAGACCCGGGCAATGAGCAGTTCTTC. The chain is built from TRBV10-3 and TRBJ2-1; possible D gene TRBD2, 6 bases. Germline V gene lookup returns CDR1 ENHRY and CDR2 SYGVKD. V was clipped by 7 bases and J by 6 bases, with 19 bases between them. The CDR3 covers 15 residues.

This clone has just a few counts. This chain uses TRBV7-2 with TRBJ2-5; D is uncertain. V was cut by 3 bases and J by 6 bases, with 8 bases left in between. The CDR3 runs to 12 residues. Germline assignment: CDR1 SGHTA and CDR2 FQGNSA. CDR3 amino acids: CASSFGQQTQYF. The CDR3 nucleotides are TGTGCCAGCAGCTTTGGGCAGCAGACCCAGTACTTC. Based on the CDR3 plus reference TRBV7-2 and TRBJ2-5, the full variable domain is GAGVSQSPSNKVTEKGKDVELRCDPISGHTALYWYRQSLGQGLEFLIYFQGNSAPDKSGLPSDRFSAERTGGSVSTLTIQRTQQEDSAVYLCASSFGQQTQYFGPGTRLLVL.

Concerning this clone itself: A read error may explain this, as a much larger clone is one base away. Other nucleotide sequences from this sample produce the same CDR3. The chain combines TRBV6-5 with TRBJ1-2; D is uncertain. Trimming left V 5 bases short and J 5 bases short, with 9 bases between. The CDR3 runs to 12 residues. The germline gives CDR1 MNHEY, CDR2 SVGAGI. CDR3 DNA sequence: TGTGCCAGCAGTGAAGGAGGGTATGGCTACACCTTC. Protein sequence: CASSEGGYGYTF.

The V call is TRBV7-9, the J call TRBJ2-3; possibly TRBD1 for D (5 bases). The length of the CDR3 is 19 residues. Germline CDR1 is SEHNR and CDR2 is FQNEAQ (reference sequence). Deletions cut 5 bases from V and 3 bases from J, with 27 bases between. The CDR3 loop is CASSTYRGSGYIMTDTQYF. The CDR3, as DNA: TGTGCCAGCAGCACCTACCGCGGTTCAGGGTATATTATGACAGATACGCAGTATTTT.

This clone was recorded a few times. Within the sample, other DNA sequences also encode this same CDR3. The rearrangement links TRBV7-6 to TRBJ2-5; D is unclear. The CDR3 is 13 residues long. Deletions cut 1 base from V and 1 base from J, with 4 bases between. Per germline, CDR1 SGHVS and CDR2 FNYEAQ. The CDR3 sequence: CASSLGSQETQYF. The CDR3 nucleotides read TGTGCCAGCAGCTTAGGGTCCCAAGAGACCCAGTACTTC.

CDR3 nucleotides: TGCGCCAGCAGCCAATCCCCGACAGGGTCTAATGAAAAACTGTTTTTT. It codes for CASSQSPTGSNEKLFF. The rearrangement links TRBV4-1 to TRBJ1-4; TRBD1 agrees at 7 bases. From germline, CDR1 is MGHRA and CDR2 YSYEKL. The CDR3 runs 16 residues. The ends lost 2 bases at V and 3 bases at J; junction bases unmatched: 6.

The V and J genes are TRBV14 and TRBJ2-5; 8 nucleotides line up with TRBD1. CDR1 is SGHDN, CDR2 FVKESK, per germline. Trimming removed 5 bases from V and 9 bases from J; junction bases left unmatched: 8. The CDR3 runs 13 residues. The CDR3 reads CASSITQGAPQYF. The DNA for the CDR3 is TGTGCCAGCAGCATCACTCAGGGGGCACCCCAGTACTTC.

In its sample, this clone was seen a few times. The chain carries TRBV2 and TRBJ2-1, with 10 bases that match TRBD2. CDR1 is SNHLY and CDR2 is FYNNEI in the germline V gene. V trimming: 6 bases; J trimming: 6 bases; junction bases outside the gene matches: 8. The CDR3 runs to 15 residues. In DNA, the CDR3 is TGTGCCAGCAGACCCAGCGGGAGGGCCTTCAATGAGCAGTTCTTC. Translation: CASRPSGRAFNEQFF. The variable domain in full, with the rest retrieved from reference TRBV2 and TRBJ2-1, is EPEVTQTPSHQVTQMGQEVILRCVPISNHLYFYWYRQILGQKVEFLVSFYNNEISEKSEIFDDQFSVERPDGSNFTLKIRSTKLEDSAMYFCASRPSGRAFNEQFFGPGTRLTVL.

Only a few counts were recorded for this clone. This sequence joins TRBV29-1 and TRBJ1-1; the D gene is possibly TRBD1 (5 bases). In germline, CDR1 is SQVTM, CDR2 ANQGSEA. Trimming pared 4 bases from V and 1 base from J, leaving 13 bases between. The CDR3 has 14 residues. As DNA, the CDR3 is TGCAGCGTTGGTCCGGGACTCGGGAACACTGAAGCTTTCTTT. Protein: CSVGPGLGNTEAFF.

This chain links TRBV5-1 with TRBJ2-2; D might be TRBD2 (6 bases). This CDR3 contains 16 residues. Germline CDR1 and CDR2: SGHRS and YFSETQ. V lost 0 bases to trimming and J lost 4 bases, with 13 bases between them. In DNA form, the CDR3 reads TGCGCCAGCAGCTTGGACGGGAGTCCGGGCACCGGGGAGCTGTTTTTT. This translates into CASSLDGSPGTGELFF.

This clone was observed a handful of times. The V gene is TRBV28, the J gene TRBJ1-4, with 7 bases fitting TRBD1. The CDR3 sequence is 15 residues long. The germline CDR1 and CDR2 sequences are MDHEN and SYDVKM. Trimming at V came to 4 bases and at J to 8 bases, leaving 10 bases not matched to a gene. CDR3 bases: TGTGCCAGCAGTTCAGCCGGGACAGCAGGGGAAAAACTGTTTTTT. It encodes CASSSAGTAGEKLFF. Together with reference TRBV28 and TRBJ1-4, the CDR3 gives the full variable domain: DVKVTQSSRYLVKRTGEKVFLECVQDMDHENMFWYRQDPGLGLRLIYFSYDVKMKEKGDIPEGYSVSREKKERFSLILESASTNQTSMYLCASSSAGTAGEKLFFGSGTQLSVL.

This clone was seen a few times. The chain combines TRBV25-1 with TRBJ2-3; 8 bases are a match to TRBD2. Losses at the gene ends were 4 bases for V and 2 bases for J; bases not matched to a gene: 2. CDR1 is MGHDK, CDR2 SYGVNS, per germline. The CDR3 length is 14 residues. CDR3 nucleotides: TGTGCCAGCAGTGTAGCGGGACACACAGATACGCAGTATTTT. As protein: CASSVAGHTDTQYF.

The sample holds a few counts of this clone. The chain links TRBV29-1 to TRBJ1-1; D is unresolved. Trimming took 6 bases from V and 4 from J, leaving 9 bases between them. The CDR3 runs 11 residues. Germline loops: CDR1 SQVTM, CDR2 ANQGSEA. CDR3 in DNA: TGCAGCGTGAACGCGGTCACTGAAGCTTTCTTT. As protein: CSVNAVTEAFF. The full variable domain, completed using reference TRBV29-1 and TRBJ1-1, is SAVISQKPSRDICQRGTSLTIQCQVDSQVTMMFWYRQQPGQSLTLIATANQGSEATYESGFVIDKFPISRPNLTFSTLTVSNMSPEDSSIYLCSVNAVTEAFFGQGTRLTVV.